This is a list of T cell receptor beta chains from one sample in a study of blood T cell repertoires in COVID-19. Profiled with immunoSEQ multiplex PCR; TCRdb holds only in-frame clones, not every one. The table includes under 45,000 clones, around four fifths detected once. The material sequenced was peripheral blood. Every receptor here comes from a human donor in a cohort sampled during active COVID-19. Each CDR3 is given with its conserved first and last residue. The order of the fields is V gene, clone size, J gene, CDR3 protein. Expanded clones get a size class; other rows say once, few or many, or leave the size out.

v_gene: TRBV4-2; abundance: NA; j_gene: TRBJ2-5; CDR3aa: CASSRQAEYQETQYF
v_gene: TRBV6-6; abundance: NA; j_gene: TRBJ2-7; CDR3aa: CASRPGQNYEQYF
v_gene: TRBV5-1; abundance: NA; j_gene: TRBJ1-5; CDR3aa: CASSLQGRSNQPQHF
v_gene: TRBV30; abundance: NA; j_gene: TRBJ1-1; CDR3aa: CAWSWTGSTEAFF
v_gene: TRBV23-1; abundance: NA; j_gene: TRBJ2-3; CDR3aa: CASNDPGTARYF
v_gene: TRBV4-2; abundance: once; j_gene: TRBJ1-3; CDR3aa: CASSQDVTGRAGNTIYF
v_gene: TRBV3-1/TRBV3-2; abundance: NA; j_gene: TRBJ2-2; CDR3aa: CASSLLTGELFF
v_gene: TRBV5-1; abundance: NA; j_gene: TRBJ2-3; CDR3aa: CASIRRDCTDTQYF
v_gene: TRBV4-1; abundance: NA; j_gene: TRBJ1-2; CDR3aa: CASSQVGGRNYGYTF
v_gene: TRBV3-1/TRBV3-2; abundance: NA; j_gene: TRBJ2-2; CDR3aa: CASSLGTSGSGELFF
v_gene: TRBV28; abundance: NA; j_gene: TRBJ1-2; CDR3aa: CAANRYYGYTF
v_gene: TRBV7-8; abundance: NA; j_gene: TRBJ2-3; CDR3aa: CASSGGLARRTDTQYF
v_gene: TRBV6-4; abundance: NA; j_gene: TRBJ2-7; CDR3aa: CASSRDSTSYEQYF
v_gene: TRBV7-2; abundance: NA; j_gene: TRBJ1-4; CDR3aa: CASSQDRGSEKLFF
v_gene: TRBV3-1/TRBV3-2; abundance: once; j_gene: TRBJ2-4; CDR3aa: CASSQGGGEGKNIQYF
v_gene: TRBV9; abundance: NA; j_gene: TRBJ2-3; CDR3aa: CASSYSGATDTQYF
v_gene: TRBV28; abundance: NA; j_gene: TRBJ2-7; CDR3aa: CASNKLQAWGLYEQYF
v_gene: TRBV3-1/TRBV3-2; abundance: NA; j_gene: TRBJ2-7; CDR3aa: CASSSGISGGEYEQYF
v_gene: TRBV5-6; abundance: NA; j_gene: TRBJ2-4; CDR3aa: CASSRRTGSKNIQYF
v_gene: TRBV4-3; abundance: NA; j_gene: TRBJ1-6; CDR3aa: CASSQVPGQGPSSYNSPLHF
v_gene: TRBV18; abundance: NA; j_gene: TRBJ2-3; CDR3aa: CASSPYRGDEYF
v_gene: TRBV11-3; abundance: NA; j_gene: TRBJ2-2; CDR3aa: CASSLSGTGLTGELFF
v_gene: TRBV7-8; abundance: medium-sized; j_gene: TRBJ2-6; CDR3aa: CASTETARNLAGANVLTF
v_gene: TRBV9; abundance: NA; j_gene: TRBJ2-2; CDR3aa: CASSPGRASGTGELFF
v_gene: TRBV6-2/TRBV6-3; abundance: NA; j_gene: TRBJ1-5; CDR3aa: CASSYSRAGDQPQHF
v_gene: TRBV14; abundance: NA; j_gene: TRBJ1-6; CDR3aa: CASSQATTSNSPLHF
v_gene: TRBV6-6; abundance: NA; j_gene: TRBJ1-1; CDR3aa: CASSPGFGDTEAFF
v_gene: TRBV21-1; abundance: NA; j_gene: TRBJ1-2; CDR3aa: CASSKERGPPHYGYTF
v_gene: TRBV6-5; abundance: NA; j_gene: TRBJ2-6; CDR3aa: CASSTQGDGANVLTF
v_gene: TRBV11-3; abundance: NA; j_gene: TRBJ2-3; CDR3aa: CASSLEGAHGKDTQYF
v_gene: TRBV6-5; abundance: NA; j_gene: TRBJ1-1; CDR3aa: CASSYAPQNTEAFF
v_gene: TRBV7-3; abundance: NA; j_gene: TRBJ2-2; CDR3aa: CASSTGPPGNTGELFF
v_gene: TRBV5-8; abundance: NA; j_gene: TRBJ1-6; CDR3aa: CASSLEELFNSPLHF
v_gene: TRBV5-1; abundance: NA; j_gene: TRBJ2-7; CDR3aa: CASSWDRGSYEQYF
v_gene: TRBV30; abundance: NA; j_gene: TRBJ1-5; CDR3aa: CAWSEGANQPQHF
v_gene: TRBV3-1/TRBV3-2; abundance: NA; j_gene: TRBJ1-2; CDR3aa: CASSQDAGEGGYTF
v_gene: TRBV5-1; abundance: NA; j_gene: TRBJ2-7; CDR3aa: CASNTGTATYEQYF
v_gene: TRBV7-6; abundance: NA; j_gene: TRBJ1-1; CDR3aa: CASSLERGNTEAFF
v_gene: TRBV5-1; abundance: NA; j_gene: TRBJ1-2; CDR3aa: CASSLGQGAWGYTF
v_gene: TRBV6-5; abundance: NA; j_gene: TRBJ1-4; CDR3aa: CASSSDMYATNEKLFF
v_gene: TRBV27; abundance: once; j_gene: TRBJ2-7; CDR3aa: CASSPLQTYEQYF
v_gene: TRBV6-2/TRBV6-3; abundance: NA; j_gene: TRBJ2-5; CDR3aa: CASSRITSGETQYF